The 25 T cell receptor beta chains in this list originate from one sample, sequenced in a study of cytomegalovirus exposure and HLA in healthy donors. Use of 60 Vbeta and 13 Jbeta primers characterized the PCR. This table comes from immunoSEQ multiplex PCR, and its TCRdb copy is limited to in-frame clones, with some not included. The table has around 150,000 clones, roughly 77% seen once. Source material: PBMCs. Receptors were obtained from a man aged 45 to 65 in good health and CMV-seropositive.

The genes are TRBV7-9 and TRBJ2-3, with TRBD2 as a possible D gene (6 bases). The germline V and J ends were trimmed by 2 bases and 11 bases, with 20 bases remaining between them. CDR3 size: 15 residues. The germline V gene encodes CDR1 SEHNR and CDR2 FQNEAQ (reference sequence). The CDR3 DNA sequence: TGTGCCAGCAGCTTAACATTCCGCCCGGGGGACCTGCAGTATTTT. The encoded protein is CASSLTFRPGDLQYF.

V usage is TRBV19 and J usage is TRBJ2-5; 11 nucleotides match TRBD2. CDR1 LNHDA and CDR2 SQIVND come from the germline V gene (reference sequence). V trimming: 2 bases; J trimming: 0 bases; junction bases outside the gene matches: 5. This CDR3 has 17 residues. CDR3 sequence (DNA): TGTGCCAGTAGTATATTGACTAGCGGGGCGTACCAAGAGACCCAGTACTTC. Protein: CASSILTSGAYQETQYF. The whole variable domain, filled in from reference TRBV19 and TRBJ2-5, reads DGGITQSPKYLFRKEGQNVTLSCEQNLNHDAMYWYRQDPGQGLRLIYYSQIVNDFQKGDIAEGYSVSREKKESFPLTVTSAQKNPTAFYLCASSILTSGAYQETQYFGPGTRLLVL.

The chain has TRBV5-6 and TRBJ2-3; possible D gene TRBD1, 6 bases. This CDR3 is built from 12 residues. The ends were cut back, 4 bases at V and 8 bases at J, with 11 bases in the middle. Germline CDR1 and CDR2: SGHDT and YYEEEE. CDR3 DNA sequence: TGTGCCAGCAGCCGAGAGGGGGTTACGCAGTATTTT. The encoded protein is CASSREGVTQYF.

The chain has TRBV9 and TRBJ2-5; TRBD2 might be the D (5 bases). Germline V gives CDR1 SGDLS, CDR2 YYNGEE. The CDR3 loop spans 16 amino acids. Trimming removed 3 bases at V and 1 base at J, with 16 bases between. The CDR3 DNA is TGTGCCAGCAGCGCCCGTCTAGAGGGTCCCCAAGAGACCCAGTACTTC. The encoded protein is CASSARLEGPQETQYF.

This rearrangement joins TRBV27 to TRBJ2-2; a weak D match, TRBD1 (5 bases). The CDR3 has 13 residues. Germline V CDR1 and CDR2: MNHEY, SMNVEV (reference sequence). V was clipped by 2 bases and J by 6 bases, with 7 bases between them. The CDR3 protein is CASSLQGAGELFF. The CDR3 DNA reads TGTGCCAGCAGTTTACAAGGGGCCGGGGAGCTGTTTTTT.

This clone occurred a few times. V and J are TRBV4-3 and TRBJ2-5; unclear D gene. The CDR3 is made up of 15 amino acids. Trimming left V 0 bases short and J 2 bases short, with 10 bases between. Germline CDR1 is LGHNA and CDR2 is YSLEER. CDR3 in DNA: TGCGCCAGCAGCCAAGAATTCAACTCTCAAGAGACCCAGTACTTC. Residues: CASSQEFNSQETQYF.

The rearrangement uses TRBV19 and TRBJ1-1, with 7 bases identical to TRBD1. The CDR3 contains 14 residues. Germline V gene data show CDR1 as LNHDA and CDR2 as SQIVND (reference sequence). Germline trimming cut 4 bases from V and 10 bases from J; bases unmatched to any gene: 12. The CDR3 DNA reads as TGTGCCAGTAGTACCACAGGGGAAAGGAGTGGAGCTTTCTTT. This codes for CASSTTGERSGAFF. The full variable domain, its missing parts supplied by reference TRBV19 and TRBJ1-1, is DGGITQSPKYLFRKEGQNVTLSCEQNLNHDAMYWYRQDPGQGLRLIYYSQIVNDFQKGDIAEGYSVSREKKESFPLTVTSAQKNPTAFYLCASSTTGERSGAFFGQGTRLTVV.

J is TRBJ2-5 and V is TRBV7-6; 8 bases agree with TRBD2. Per germline, CDR1 SGHVS and CDR2 FNYEAQ. The CDR3 covers 17 residues. The V segment lost 2 bases and the J segment 1 base; nucleotides outside the gene matches: 9. This CDR3 reads CASSLLVPGGSQETQYF. CDR3 DNA: TGTGCCAGCAGCTTACTAGTCCCGGGGGGGAGCCAAGAGACCCAGTACTTC. The complete variable domain, with remaining parts taken from reference TRBV7-6 and TRBJ2-5, reads GAGVSQSPRYKVTKRGQDVALRCDPISGHVSLYWYRQALGQGPEFLTYFNYEAQQDKSGLPNDRFSAERPEGSISTLTIQRTEQRDSAMYRCASSLLVPGGSQETQYFGPGTRLLVL.

The chain has TRBV10-3 and TRBJ2-2, with TRBD1 matching over 10 bases. The CDR3 consists of 16 residues. Trimming cost V 11 bases and J 0 bases; bases outside gene matches: 9. CDR1 is ENHRY, CDR2 SYGVKD, per germline. In DNA form, the CDR3 reads TGTGCCGCCGGGACAGGGGATGAAGCGAACACCGGGGAGCTGTTTTTT. Its protein product is CAAGTGDEANTGELFF.

Note on this clone: Additional DNA sequences in this sample encode the identical CDR3. V gene TRBV5-1 combines with J gene TRBJ2-1, with D uncertain. The CDR3 extends over 13 amino acids. Germline V CDR1 and CDR2: SGHRS, YFSETQ. Trimming removed 6 bases from V and 7 bases from J, with 14 bases in between. The CDR3 DNA is TGCGCCAGCAAGAACAATCTCCGTAATGAGCAGTTCTTC. Translated: CASKNNLRNEQFF.

This chain uses TRBV5-6 with TRBJ2-7; the D gene is possibly TRBD1 (6 bases). This CDR3 region has 14 residues. CDR1 and CDR2 (germline): SGHDT, YYEEEE. Trimming took off 2 bases at V and 4 bases at J, with 13 bases between the two ends. The CDR3 sequence is CASSLRGTLYEQYF. Written as DNA, the CDR3 is TGTGCCAGCAGCTTAAGGGGGACACTATACGAGCAGTACTTC.

In this sample, this clone turned up once. The junction and the germline gene differ at one end; a read error may be behind it. The V and J genes are TRBV11-2 and TRBJ2-5, with 7 bases lining up with TRBD2. The CDR3 covers 15 residues. Germline CDR1 reads SGHAT; CDR2 reads FQNNGV. CDR3 DNA sequence: TGTGCCAGCAGTTTAGGGTCTAGCGGACAAGAGACCCAGTACTTC. Its protein is CASSLGSSGQETQYF.

Comment on this clone: The limits of the CDR3 on the DNA are not certain, so only TCRdb's listed CDR3 is given. V is TRBV19 and J is TRBJ1-4; the listed D gene, TRBD1, was not tested against the DNA. Including both end residues, the CDR3 is 15 amino acids long. CDR1 LNHDA and CDR2 SQIVND come from the germline V gene (reference sequence). The CDR3 loop is CASSISGQGNEKLFF.

The chain recombines TRBV4-1 with TRBJ1-2, with TRBD1 matching over 8 bases. V lost 4 bases and J lost 1; bases outside the gene matches: 17. Germline CDR1 MGHRA, CDR2 YSYEKL. CDR3 length: 19 residues. CDR3 DNA sequence: TGCGCCAGCAGCCTGCCGAAACCGGGACAGGCCCTTTTTAACTATGGCTACACCTTC. Protein: CASSLPKPGQALFNYGYTF.

The rearrangement links TRBV19 to TRBJ2-5; 9 bases map to TRBD1. V gave up 4 bases and J gave up 3 bases; unmatched junction bases: 9. CDR3 length: 16 residues. Germline V lookup: CDR1 LNHDA, CDR2 SQIVND (reference sequence). CDR3 amino acids: CASSTGDRVRKETQYF. DNA for the CDR3: TGTGCCAGTAGTACCGGGGACAGGGTTCGAAAAGAGACCCAGTACTTC.

The V call is TRBV2, the J call TRBJ1-6; 9 bases map to TRBD1. Germline CDR1 and CDR2: SNHLY and FYNNEI. The CDR3 contains 15 residues. After removal of 1 base from V and 9 bases from J, the junction contained 4 bases not matched to a gene. CDR3 loop: CASSEEGTGISPLHF. DNA of the CDR3: TGTGCCAGCAGTGAAGAGGGGACAGGGATTTCACCCCTCCACTTT.

The rearrangement uses TRBV27 and TRBJ2-7; TRBD1 matches at 9 bases. This CDR3 is 16 amino acids long. The J segment lost 0 bases and the V segment lost 4 bases, leaving 7 bases of the junction unmatched. In germline, CDR1 is MNHEY, CDR2 SMNVEV (reference sequence). This CDR3 is CASSYSQGAFSYEQYF. CDR3 coding DNA: TGTGCCAGCAGTTACTCACAGGGGGCTTTCTCCTACGAGCAGTACTTC.

This rearrangement joins TRBV4-2 to TRBJ2-5, with D perhaps TRBD2 (7 bases). The germline V gene encodes CDR1 LGHNA and CDR2 YNFKEQ. The germline V and J ends were trimmed by 2 bases and 5 bases, with 21 bases remaining between them. CDR3 size: 17 residues. The CDR3 DNA sequence: TGTGCCAGCAGCCAACTGGGTGGGGGGGCCGGTCTCGAGACCCAGTACTTC. It translates to CASSQLGGGAGLETQYF.

This clone has more than one count but fewer than ten. This chain joins TRBV9 and TRBJ2-3, with D uncertain. The V and J ends lost 5 bases and 9 bases respectively, with 10 bases between them. Germline V gives CDR1 SGDLS, CDR2 YYNGEE. The CDR3 is 11 amino acids. The chain's CDR3 is CASSAHGTQYF. The CDR3 nucleotides read TGTGCCAGCAGTGCCCACGGGACGCAGTATTTT.

The CDR3 coding sequence is TGCGCCAGCAGCTTGGTGGCGGGACTGCAAGAGACCCAGTACTTC. It encodes CASSLVAGLQETQYF. The chain combines TRBV5-1 with TRBJ2-5; TRBD2 is a possible D gene (6 bases). The germline gives CDR1 SGHRS, CDR2 YFSETQ. Deletions cut 0 bases from V and 2 bases from J, with 11 bases between. The CDR3 extends over 15 amino acids.

The genes are TRBV10-1 and TRBJ2-2, with TRBD2 matching over 8 bases. With V trimmed by 7 bases and J by 5 bases, 12 bases remained unmatched. Germline values: CDR1 WNHNN, CDR2 SYGVQD (reference sequence). The CDR3 sequence is 16 residues long. CDR3 loop: CASMPSGGPETGELFF. CDR3 coding DNA: TGCGCCAGCATGCCCAGCGGGGGCCCCGAGACCGGGGAGCTGTTTTTT.

The chain combines TRBV7-2 with TRBJ2-1; D ambiguous. Germline V lookup: CDR1 SGHTA, CDR2 FQGNSA. This CDR3 comprises 14 residues. The V end lost 3 bases, the J end lost 4 bases, and 10 bases lay between the germline ends. CDR3 sequence: CASSLASGYNEQFF. CDR3 in DNA: TGTGCCAGCAGCTTGGCTAGTGGTTACAATGAGCAGTTCTTC.

The genes are TRBV7-2 and TRBJ2-1; tentative D call: TRBD2 (5 bases). V lost 5 bases and J 8 bases, leaving 10 bases between the germline ends. This CDR3 spans 12 amino acids. Germline CDR1 SGHTA, CDR2 FQGNSA. CDR3 sequence (DNA): TGTGCCAGCAGCCCAGAGGGTGATGAGCAGTTCTTC. This translates into CASSPEGDEQFF.

The rearrangement uses TRBV4-3 and TRBJ2-5; TRBD2 might be the D (6 bases). Trimming cost V 1 base and J 9 bases, with 18 bases left between them. In germline, CDR1 is LGHNA, CDR2 YSLEER. The CDR3 totals 15 residues. The CDR3 DNA follows: TGCGCCAGCAGCCAAGTAGTCCTAGCGCAAGGAGCCCAGTACTTC. Residues: CASSQVVLAQGAQYF.

The V call is TRBV7-8, the J call TRBJ1-1; D ambiguous. CDR1 is SGHVS and CDR2 is FQNEAQ in the germline V gene. Trimming pared 3 bases from V and 1 base from J, leaving 9 bases between. The CDR3 runs 14 residues. This CDR3 is CASSFGISNTEAFF. CDR3 bases: TGTGCCAGCAGCTTCGGTATCTCGAACACTGAAGCTTTCTTT.